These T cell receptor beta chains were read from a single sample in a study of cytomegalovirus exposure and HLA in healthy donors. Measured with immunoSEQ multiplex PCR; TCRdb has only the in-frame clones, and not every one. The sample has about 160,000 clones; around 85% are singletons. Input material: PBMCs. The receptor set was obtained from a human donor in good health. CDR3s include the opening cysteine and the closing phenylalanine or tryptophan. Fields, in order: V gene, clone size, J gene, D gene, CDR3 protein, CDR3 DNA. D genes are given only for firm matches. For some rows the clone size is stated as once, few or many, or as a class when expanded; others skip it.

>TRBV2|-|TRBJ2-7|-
CASRPGGLDYEQYF
TGTGCCAGCAGGCCGGGGGGCCTCGACTACGAGCAGTACTTC
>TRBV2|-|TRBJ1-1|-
CASRQGSEAFF
TGTGCCAGCAGGCAGGGGTCTGAAGCTTTCTTT
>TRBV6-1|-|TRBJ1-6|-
CASSEVRGNSPLHF
TGTGCCAGCAGTGAAGTCAGGGGAAATTCACCCCTCCACTTT
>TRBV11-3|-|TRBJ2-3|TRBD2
CASSPTSGGGDTQYF
TGTGCCAGCAGCCCGACGAGCGGGGGGGGAGATACGCAGTATTTT
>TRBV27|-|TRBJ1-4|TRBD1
CASSFLFPGGSGEKLFF
TGTGCCAGCAGTTTCTTATTTCCAGGGGGCTCGGGTGAAAAACTGTTTTTT
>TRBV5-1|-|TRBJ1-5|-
CASSPTDSSNQPQHF
TGCGCCAGCAGCCCGACGGACAGTAGCAATCAGCCCCAGCATTTT
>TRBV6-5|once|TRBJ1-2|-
CATYPPGGPNYGYTF
TGTGCCACCTACCCGCCGGGGGGTCCTAACTATGGCTACACCTTC
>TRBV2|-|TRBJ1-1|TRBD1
CASRNRGDLNTEAFF
TGTGCCAGCAGGAACAGGGGGGATCTGAACACTGAAGCTTTCTTT
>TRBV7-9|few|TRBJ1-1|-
CASSLGGDEAFF
TGTGCCAGCAGCTTAGGTGGAGATGAAGCTTTCTTT
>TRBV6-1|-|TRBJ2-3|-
CGGRRDATTDTQYF
TGTGGGGGCAGGCGGGACGCTACCACAGATACGCAGTATTTT
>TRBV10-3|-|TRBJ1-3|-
CAIGDSGNTIYF
TGTGCCATCGGAGACTCTGGAAACACCATATATTTT
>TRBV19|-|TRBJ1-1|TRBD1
CASSSLDDRDSKPMNTEAFF
TGTGCCAGTAGTAGCCTGGATGACCGGGACAGTAAGCCAATGAACACTGAAGCTTTCTTT
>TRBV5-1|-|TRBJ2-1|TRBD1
CASSLAQGADEQFF
TGCGCCAGCAGCTTGGCACAGGGGGCAGATGAGCAGTTCTTC
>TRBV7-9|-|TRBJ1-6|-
CASSPFGSSLSYNSPLHF
TGTGCCAGCAGCCCCTTCGGGTCGTCGCTTTCCTATAATTCACCCCTCCACTTT
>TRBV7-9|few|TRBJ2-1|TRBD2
CASPPSGVEEQFF
TGTGCCAGCCCGCCTAGCGGGGTGGAGGAGCAGTTCTTC
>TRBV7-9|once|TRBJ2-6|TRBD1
CASSLGQGMTGANVLTF
TGTGCCAGCAGCTTAGGACAGGGGATGACTGGGGCCAACGTCCTGACTTTC
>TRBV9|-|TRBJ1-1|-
CASSVDPREREAFF
TGTGCCAGCAGCGTAGACCCACGCGAAAGAGAAGCTTTCTTT
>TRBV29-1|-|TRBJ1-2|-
CSVDRVYGYTF
TGCAGCGTTGACAGGGTTTATGGCTACACCTTC